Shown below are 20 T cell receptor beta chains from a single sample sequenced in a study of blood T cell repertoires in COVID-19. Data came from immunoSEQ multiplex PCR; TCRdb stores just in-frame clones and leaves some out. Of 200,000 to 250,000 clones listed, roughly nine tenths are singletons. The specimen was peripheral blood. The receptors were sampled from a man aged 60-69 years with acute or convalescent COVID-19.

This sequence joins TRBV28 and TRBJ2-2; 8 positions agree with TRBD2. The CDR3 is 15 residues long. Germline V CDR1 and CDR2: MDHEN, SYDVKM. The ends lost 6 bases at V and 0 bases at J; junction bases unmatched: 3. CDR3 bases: TGTGCCAGCAGGCCGGGACTAGCGAACACCGGGGAGCTGTTTTTT. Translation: CASRPGLANTGELFF. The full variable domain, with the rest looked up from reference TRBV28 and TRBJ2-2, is DVKVTQSSRYLVKRTGEKVFLECVQDMDHENMFWYRQDPGLGLRLIYFSYDVKMKEKGDIPEGYSVSREKKERFSLILESASTNQTSMYLCASRPGLANTGELFFGEGSRLTVL.

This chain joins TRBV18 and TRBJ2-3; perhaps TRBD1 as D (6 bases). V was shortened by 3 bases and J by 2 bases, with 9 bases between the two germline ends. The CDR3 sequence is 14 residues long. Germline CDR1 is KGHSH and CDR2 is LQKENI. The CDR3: CASSPGHTTDTQYF. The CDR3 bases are TGTGCCAGCTCACCGGGACATACCACAGATACGCAGTATTTT.

CDR3 coding DNA: TGTGCCAGCAGTCTTCGGACAGGGACTGGAAACACCATATATTTT. Translating it yields CASSLRTGTGNTIYF. The V and J genes are TRBV6-5 and TRBJ1-3, with 8 nucleotides matching TRBD1. CDR1 MNHEY and CDR2 SVGAGI come from the germline V gene. The length of the CDR3 is 15 residues. With 5 bases clipped from V and 2 bases from J, the junction kept 5 bases outside the gene matches.

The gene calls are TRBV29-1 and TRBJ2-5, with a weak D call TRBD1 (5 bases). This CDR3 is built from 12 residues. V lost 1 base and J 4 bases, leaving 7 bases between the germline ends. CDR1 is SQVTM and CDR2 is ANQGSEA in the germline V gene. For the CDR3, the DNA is TGCAGCGTTGAAGGGCAGGGAGAGACCCAGTACTTC. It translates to CSVEGQGETQYF.

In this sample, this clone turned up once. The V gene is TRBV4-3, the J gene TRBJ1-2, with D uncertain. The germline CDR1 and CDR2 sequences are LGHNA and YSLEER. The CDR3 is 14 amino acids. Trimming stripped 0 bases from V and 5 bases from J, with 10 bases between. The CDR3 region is CASSQDRLSYGYTF. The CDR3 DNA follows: TGCGCCAGCAGCCAAGATAGACTTTCTTATGGCTACACCTTC.

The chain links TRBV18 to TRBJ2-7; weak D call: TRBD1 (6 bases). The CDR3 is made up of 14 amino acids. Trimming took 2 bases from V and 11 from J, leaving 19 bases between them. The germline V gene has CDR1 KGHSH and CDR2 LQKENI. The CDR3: CASSPRQESTSKYF. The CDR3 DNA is TGTGCCAGCTCACCAAGACAGGAATCTACGAGCAAGTACTTC.

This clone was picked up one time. The CDR3 nucleotides are TGTGCCAGCAGCCACAGCGGCAGGGGCGCTGAAGCTTTCTTT. Amino acid sequence: CASSHSGRGAEAFF. The chain carries TRBV7-3 and TRBJ1-1, with D possibly matching TRBD1 (6 bases). The V end lost 5 bases, the J end lost 6 bases, and 16 bases lay between the germline ends. The CDR3 extends over 14 amino acids. The germline V gene encodes CDR1 SGHTA and CDR2 FQGTGA.

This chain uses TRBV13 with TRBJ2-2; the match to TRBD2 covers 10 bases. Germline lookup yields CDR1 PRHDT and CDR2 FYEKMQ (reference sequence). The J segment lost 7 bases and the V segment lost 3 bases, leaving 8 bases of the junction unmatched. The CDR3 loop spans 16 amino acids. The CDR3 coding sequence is TGTGCCAGCAGCTTGGGGACTAGCGTGCACAACGGGGAGCTGTTTTTT. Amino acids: CASSLGTSVHNGELFF. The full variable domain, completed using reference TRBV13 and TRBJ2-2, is AAGVIQSPRHLIKEKRETATLKCYPIPRHDTVYWYQQGPGQDPQFLISFYEKMQSDKGSIPDRFSAQQFSDYHSELNMSSLELGDSALYFCASSLGTSVHNGELFFGEGSRLTVL.

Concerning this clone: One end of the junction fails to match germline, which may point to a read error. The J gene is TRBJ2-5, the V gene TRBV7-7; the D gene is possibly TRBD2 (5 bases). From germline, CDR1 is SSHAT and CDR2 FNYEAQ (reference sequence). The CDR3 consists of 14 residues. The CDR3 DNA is TGTGCTAGCAGCTTAGGAGGCCAGCCAGAGACCCAGTACTTC. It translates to CASSLGGQPETQYF.

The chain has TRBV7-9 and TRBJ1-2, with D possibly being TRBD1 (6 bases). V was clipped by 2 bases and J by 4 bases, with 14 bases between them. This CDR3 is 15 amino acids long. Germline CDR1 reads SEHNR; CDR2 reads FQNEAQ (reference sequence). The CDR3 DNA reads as TGTGCCAGCAGCTTATTGGGGCAGGGGACCTATGGCTACACCTTC. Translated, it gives CASSLLGQGTYGYTF.

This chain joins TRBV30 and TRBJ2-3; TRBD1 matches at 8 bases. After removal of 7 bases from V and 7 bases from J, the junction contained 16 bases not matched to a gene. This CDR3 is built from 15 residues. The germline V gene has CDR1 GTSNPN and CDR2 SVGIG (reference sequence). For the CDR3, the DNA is TGTGCCTCCTTAGGGAGAGGACAGGGAATCAATACGCAGTATTTT. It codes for CASLGRGQGINTQYF.

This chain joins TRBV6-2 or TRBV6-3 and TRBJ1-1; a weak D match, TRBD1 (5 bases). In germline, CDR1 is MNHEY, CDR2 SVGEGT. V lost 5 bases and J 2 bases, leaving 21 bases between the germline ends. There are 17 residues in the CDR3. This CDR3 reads CASSTVSGHWVNTEAFF. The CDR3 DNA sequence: TGTGCCAGCAGTACGGTATCAGGGCATTGGGTTAACACTGAAGCTTTCTTT.

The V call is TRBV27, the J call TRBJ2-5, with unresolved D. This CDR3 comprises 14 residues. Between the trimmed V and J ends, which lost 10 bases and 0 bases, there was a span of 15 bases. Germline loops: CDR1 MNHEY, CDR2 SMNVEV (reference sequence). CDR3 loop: CATKSGRNQETQYF. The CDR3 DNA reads TGTGCCACCAAAAGTGGCAGAAACCAAGAGACCCAGTACTTC.

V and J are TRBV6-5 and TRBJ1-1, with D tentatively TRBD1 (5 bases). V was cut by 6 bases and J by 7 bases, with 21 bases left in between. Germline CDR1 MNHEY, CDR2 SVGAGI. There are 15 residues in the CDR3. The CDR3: CASSSGRSGTDEAFF. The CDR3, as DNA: TGTGCCAGCAGCTCCGGGAGATCGGGGACCGATGAAGCTTTCTTT.

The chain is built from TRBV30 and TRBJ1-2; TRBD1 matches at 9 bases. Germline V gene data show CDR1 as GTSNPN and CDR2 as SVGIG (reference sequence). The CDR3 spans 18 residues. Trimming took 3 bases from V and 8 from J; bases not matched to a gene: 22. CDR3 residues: CAWSHYPPGQGFSGGYTF. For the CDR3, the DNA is TGTGCCTGGAGCCACTACCCCCCCGGACAGGGGTTCTCAGGCGGCTACACCTTC.

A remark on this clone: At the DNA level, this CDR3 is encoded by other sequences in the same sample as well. CDR3: CASSRDRTYEQYF. Written as DNA, the CDR3 is TGTGCCAGCAGTCGGGACAGGACCTACGAGCAGTACTTC. This chain links TRBV6-6 with TRBJ2-7, with 8 bases identical to TRBD1. The CDR3 extends over 13 amino acids. CDR1 and CDR2 (germline): MNHNY, SVGAGI (reference sequence). With V trimmed by 5 bases and J by 2 bases, 2 bases remained unmatched.

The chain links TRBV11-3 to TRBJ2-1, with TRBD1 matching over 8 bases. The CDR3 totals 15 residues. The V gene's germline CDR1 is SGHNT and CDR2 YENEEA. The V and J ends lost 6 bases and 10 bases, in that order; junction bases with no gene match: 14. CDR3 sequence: CASSDRQGPQSEQFF. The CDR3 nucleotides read TGTGCCAGCAGTGACAGACAGGGGCCCCAATCAGAGCAGTTCTTC.

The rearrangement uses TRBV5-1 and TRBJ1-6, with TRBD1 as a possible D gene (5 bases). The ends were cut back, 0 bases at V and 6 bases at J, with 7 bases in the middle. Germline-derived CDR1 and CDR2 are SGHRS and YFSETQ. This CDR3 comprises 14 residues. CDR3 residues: CASSLDRSNSPLHF. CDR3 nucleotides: TGCGCCAGCAGCTTGGACAGGAGTAATTCACCCCTCCACTTT. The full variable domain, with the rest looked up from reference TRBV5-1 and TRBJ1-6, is KAGVTQTPRYLIKTRGQQVTLSCSPISGHRSVSWYQQTPGQGLQFLFEYFSETQRNKGNFPGRFSGRQFSNSRSEMNVSTLELGDSALYLCASSLDRSNSPLHFGNGTRLTVT.

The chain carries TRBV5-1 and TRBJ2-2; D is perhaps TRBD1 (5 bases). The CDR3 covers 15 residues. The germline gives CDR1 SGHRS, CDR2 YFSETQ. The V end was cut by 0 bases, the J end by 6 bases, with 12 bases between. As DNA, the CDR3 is TGCGCCAGCAGCTTGGGGCAGGGTACCGCCGGGGAGCTGTTTTTT. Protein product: CASSLGQGTAGELFF.

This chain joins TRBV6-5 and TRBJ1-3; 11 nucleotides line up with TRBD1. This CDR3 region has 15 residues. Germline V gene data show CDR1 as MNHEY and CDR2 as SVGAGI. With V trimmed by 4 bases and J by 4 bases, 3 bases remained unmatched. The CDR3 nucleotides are TGTGCCAGCAGTTCGGACAGGGGGCCCGGAAACACCATATATTTT. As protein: CASSSDRGPGNTIYF.